Below, one TCR beta chain is given with its context. This sample was included in a study of T cell changes during pregnancy in multiple sclerosis. CDR3 size: 13 residues. Germline lookup yields CDR1 SGDLS and CDR2 YYNGEE. The germline V and J ends were trimmed by 2 bases and 4 bases, with 7 bases remaining between them. Some clones are missing from TCRdb's copy, which holds only in-frame ones; the method was immunoSEQ multiplex PCR. Of about 65,000 clones listed, about 92% were seen once; the top ten hold roughly 3.2%. The sequences come from CD8+ T cells from peripheral blood mononuclear cells, collected in the third trimester of pregnancy. The TCR originated in a female donor in good health, enrolled as a control in a pregnancy study. The chain combines TRBV9 with TRBJ1-3; no reliable D call. CDR3 amino acids: CASSVTMGNTIYF. Here the CDR3 DNA reads TGTGCCAGCAGCGTTACAATGGGAAACACCATATATTTT.